One sample yielded the 14 T cell receptor beta chains listed below, sequenced in a study of T cell responses to AZD1222 COVID-19 vaccine. Clones were read by immunoSEQ multiplex PCR, and TCRdb kept only the in-frame ones, dropping some. The data hold approximately 110,000 clones, with around 86% observed a single time. The input for sequencing was peripheral blood, taken on day 0 of AZD1222 vaccination. The source is an adult in good health.

The gene calls are TRBV14 and TRBJ2-7, with 9 bases lining up with TRBD2. The V and J ends lost 4 bases and 6 bases, in that order; junction bases with no gene match: 7. CDR1 is SGHDN and CDR2 is FVKESK in the germline V gene. This CDR3 contains 14 residues. CDR3 nucleotide sequence: TGTGCCAGCAGCCCTCAGGGACTAGCAGGCGAGCAGTACTTC. This codes for CASSPQGLAGEQYF. The full variable domain, in which reference TRBV14 and TRBJ2-7 provide the parts outside the CDR3, is EAGVTQFPSHSVIEKGQTVTLRCDPISGHDNLYWYRRVMGKEIKFLLHFVKESKQDESGMPNNRFLAERTGGTYSTLKVQPAELEDSGVYFCASSPQGLAGEQYFGPGTRLTVT.

J is TRBJ1-3 and V is TRBV11-2; unclear D gene. The V gene's germline CDR1 is SGHAT and CDR2 FQNNGV. V was pared by 2 bases and J by 4 bases, with 18 bases between. The CDR3 sequence is 17 residues long. CDR3 coding DNA: TGTGCCAGCAGCTTAAAAACGTGGCGGGCCGACGGAAACACCATATATTTT. Translating gives CASSLKTWRADGNTIYF.

This chain joins TRBV6-5 and TRBJ2-5; no definite D call. The CDR3 is 12 residues long. The germline V gene encodes CDR1 MNHEY and CDR2 SVGAGI. V lost 7 bases to trimming and J lost 2 bases, with 8 bases between them. The chain's CDR3 is CASTPGQETQYF. CDR3 sequence (DNA): TGTGCCAGCACGCCCGGGCAAGAGACCCAGTACTTC.

The chain joins TRBV18 to TRBJ1-4, with D uncertain. Germline V gene lookup returns CDR1 KGHSH and CDR2 LQKENI. CDR3 length: 16 residues. Trimming pared 1 base from V and 0 bases from J, leaving 9 bases between. The CDR3 loop is CASSPLRMPTNEKLFF. The CDR3, as DNA: TGTGCCAGCTCACCACTGCGGATGCCAACTAATGAAAAACTGTTTTTT.

The gene calls are TRBV6-4 and TRBJ1-5; possible D gene TRBD1, 6 bases. Trimming removed 11 bases at V and 5 bases at J, with 19 bases between. CDR1 and CDR2 from the germline V gene are MRHNA and SNTAGT. The CDR3 length is 14 residues. The CDR3 DNA sequence: TGTGCCCGTCCCGTGGGGGGGGGCCATCAGCCCCAGCATTTT. The encoded protein is CARPVGGGHQPQHF.

The chain has TRBV6-5 and TRBJ2-7; 10 bases align to TRBD2. Germline trimming cut 4 bases from V and 2 bases from J; bases unmatched to any gene: 8. From germline, CDR1 is MNHEY and CDR2 SVGAGI. The CDR3 is 16 residues long. CDR3: CASSSYTSGATYEQYF. The DNA for the CDR3 is TGTGCCAGCAGTTCCTACACTAGCGGGGCTACCTACGAGCAGTACTTC.

The gene calls are TRBV19 and TRBJ2-1, with D perhaps matching TRBD2 (5 bases). The V and J ends lost 7 bases and 2 bases respectively, with 15 bases between them. Germline V gives CDR1 LNHDA, CDR2 SQIVND (reference sequence). The CDR3 extends over 15 amino acids. For the CDR3, the DNA is TGTGCCAGTACCATCCAGGACTCCACCTACAATGAGCAGTTCTTC. Protein sequence: CASTIQDSTYNEQFF. The full variable domain, completed using reference TRBV19 and TRBJ2-1, is DGGITQSPKYLFRKEGQNVTLSCEQNLNHDAMYWYRQDPGQGLRLIYYSQIVNDFQKGDIAEGYSVSREKKESFPLTVTSAQKNPTAFYLCASTIQDSTYNEQFFGPGTRLTVL.

The rearrangement links TRBV2 to TRBJ1-2, with D unclear. This CDR3 is built from 14 residues. Germline V lookup: CDR1 SNHLY, CDR2 FYNNEI. Between the trimmed V and J ends, which lost 8 bases and 4 bases, there was a span of 17 bases. The chain's CDR3 is CASSGDPEGYGYTF. The DNA for the CDR3 is TGTGCCAGCTCGGGCGACCCCGAGGGCTATGGCTACACCTTC.

The gene calls are TRBV9 and TRBJ2-5; 9 nucleotides line up with TRBD2. Germline-derived CDR1 and CDR2 are SGDLS and YYNGEE. CDR3 length: 14 amino acids. After removal of 3 bases from V and 5 bases from J, the junction contained 5 bases not matched to a gene. The CDR3 region is CASSDAGGLETQYF. For the CDR3, the DNA is TGTGCCAGCAGCGACGCGGGGGGGCTTGAGACCCAGTACTTC.

The CDR3 DNA reads as TGTGCCAGCAGCCACGGAGCTGGAAACACCATATATTTT. Translating gives CASSHGAGNTIYF. The chain is built from TRBV3-1 (or the pseudogene TRBV3-2) and TRBJ1-3; D unresolved. CDR3 size: 13 residues. CDR1 and CDR2 (germline): LGHDT, YNNKEL (reference sequence). The ends were cut back, 3 bases at V and 2 bases at J, with 5 bases in the middle.

The V and J genes are TRBV19 and TRBJ1-4; tentatively, D is TRBD1 (6 bases). V dropped 1 base and J dropped 7 bases, with 10 bases sitting between them. CDR1 is LNHDA, CDR2 SQIVND, per germline (reference sequence). CDR3 length: 14 residues. In DNA, the CDR3 is TGTGCCAGTAGTATAGGCCAGGGGATTGAAAAACTGTTTTTT. Translating it yields CASSIGQGIEKLFF. The variable domain in full, completed from reference TRBV19 and TRBJ1-4, reads DGGITQSPKYLFRKEGQNVTLSCEQNLNHDAMYWYRQDPGQGLRLIYYSQIVNDFQKGDIAEGYSVSREKKESFPLTVTSAQKNPTAFYLCASSIGQGIEKLFFGSGTQLSVL.

The chain recombines TRBV5-8 with TRBJ1-1; tentatively, D is TRBD1 (6 bases). The CDR3 extends over 14 amino acids. Germline-derived CDR1 and CDR2 are SGHTS and YDEGEE. V dropped 0 bases and J dropped 4 bases, with 10 bases sitting between them. CDR3: CASSLGLGGTEAFF. CDR3 bases: TGTGCCAGCAGCTTGGGGCTAGGGGGCACTGAAGCTTTCTTT.

DNA of the CDR3: TGCGCCAGCAGCTTGGCCGGGCCCCCCGGCGGATACGAGCAGTACTTC. The encoded protein is CASSLAGPPGGYEQYF. This chain uses TRBV5-1 with TRBJ2-7, with no clear D. The CDR3 totals 16 residues. V lost 0 bases to trimming and J lost 4 bases, with 17 bases between them. Germline loops: CDR1 SGHRS, CDR2 YFSETQ.

This chain uses TRBV14 with TRBJ2-7; no firm D call. This CDR3 comprises 12 residues. Trimming took off 1 base at V and 3 bases at J, with 4 bases between the two ends. Germline V gene lookup returns CDR1 SGHDN and CDR2 FVKESK. In nucleotides, the CDR3 is TGTGCCAGCAGCCAAGGCCACTACGAGCAGTACTTC. Amino acid sequence: CASSQGHYEQYF.